This T cell receptor (beta chain) derives from a study of T cell repertoires in cytomegalovirus infection. Whole-study context: It can be stated that public TCR beta signatures indicated CMV infection as well as a matching HLA type. Study-wide findings and caveats: Carriage of CMV together with the relevant HLA was identifiable through cumulative public TCR beta family frequency. Clonotype analysis showed dominance of the ex vivo response by HLA-C-restricted CMV-specific TCR beta clonotypes.

In its sample, this clonotype was seen many times. The antigen remains unidentified. The CDR3 contains 14 residues. V dropped 3 bases and J dropped 0; count of bases not matched to a gene: 1. CDR1 is SGHTA, CDR2 FQGNSA, per germline. MiXCR, applied by TCRdb to the reads, yields one record per CDR3 protein. This table has 65,000 to 90,000 distinct CDR3 sequences, more than 3.5% appearing once. The specimen sequenced was PBMCs. The V and J genes are TRBV7-2 and TRBJ1-2; 7 nucleotides align to TRBD1. The receptor's source is a human donor in good health (CMV status not recorded). Some clones in this sample may be carry-over from other donors' samples. The CDR3 region has the DNA TGTGCCAGCAGCTTGGACAGGACTAACTATGGCTACACCTTC. Protein: CASSLDRTNYGYTF.